The 9 T cell receptor beta chains below all came from one sample that was sequenced in a study of shared clonotypes between healthy human individuals. Sequenced by immunoSEQ multiplex PCR; TCRdb stores in-frame clones only, minus some. The data hold millions of clones, with 85% to 95% observed a single time. Naive CD8 cells lacked CD45RO and underwent positive selection for CCR7, leaving out terminally differentiated effector memory CD45RA+ cells. Sequenced input: naive CD8+ T cells from PBMCs. These receptors were taken from a man aged 18 to 29 in good health. Some clones in this sample may be carry-over from other donors' samples.

This chain joins TRBV9 and TRBJ1-1; D may be TRBD1 (5 bases). There are 16 residues in the CDR3. CDR1 and CDR2 (germline): SGDLS, YYNGEE. V was shortened by 3 bases and J by 0 bases, with 15 bases between the two germline ends. CDR3 loop: CASSEGLQWMNTEAFF. The CDR3 nucleotides read TGTGCCAGCAGCGAGGGGTTGCAATGGATGAACACTGAAGCTTTCTTT.

A few counts support this clone. The chain uses TRBV4-1 and TRBJ1-1; D might be TRBD1 (5 bases). The CDR3 consists of 13 residues. CDR1 MGHRA and CDR2 YSYEKL come from the germline V gene. V was shortened by 0 bases and J by 6 bases, with 8 bases between the two germline ends. Here the CDR3 reads CASSQDSRAEAFF. DNA of the CDR3: TGCGCCAGCAGCCAAGATTCCAGGGCTGAAGCTTTCTTT.

This clone was seen more than once but under ten times. J is TRBJ1-1 and V is TRBV29-1, with D unclear. The V end lost 5 bases, the J end lost 2 bases, and 9 bases lay between the germline ends. This CDR3 region has 12 residues. Germline values: CDR1 SQVTM, CDR2 ANQGSEA. CDR3 residues: CSVLWGNTEAFF. CDR3 DNA: TGCAGCGTTCTTTGGGGTAACACTGAAGCTTTCTTT.

The rearrangement uses TRBV5-4 and TRBJ1-1; unclear D gene. The CDR3 loop spans 14 amino acids. Per the germline V gene, CDR1 is SGHNT and CDR2 is YYREEE (reference sequence). V lost 2 bases, J lost 4 bases, and 12 bases lay in between. Here the CDR3 DNA reads TGTGCCAGCAGCTTCAGGCTTTTTGGCACTGAAGCTTTCTTT. Amino acids: CASSFRLFGTEAFF.

The chain joins TRBV19 to TRBJ2-1; TRBD2 matches at 9 bases. Germline lookup yields CDR1 LNHDA and CDR2 SQIVND (reference sequence). The J segment lost 4 bases and the V segment lost 7 bases, leaving 5 bases of the junction unmatched. There are 14 residues in the CDR3. The CDR3 coding sequence is TGTGCCAGTAAAGGCGGGAGGGAATACAATGAGCAGTTCTTC. This encodes CASKGGREYNEQFF.

V is TRBV4-2 and J is TRBJ2-1; D remains unclear. The CDR3 loop spans 17 amino acids. CDR1 is LGHNA and CDR2 is YNFKEQ in the germline V gene. Trimming removed 0 bases from V and 0 bases from J, with 12 bases in between. CDR3 nucleotide sequence: TGTGCCAGCAGCCAAGATCCGATCACGAGCTCCTACAATGAGCAGTTCTTC. It is translated as CASSQDPITSSYNEQFF.

J is TRBJ2-1 and V is TRBV27; 9 nucleotides align to TRBD2. CDR3 length: 16 residues. Trimming cost V 5 bases and J 0 bases; bases outside gene matches: 5. Germline lookup yields CDR1 MNHEY and CDR2 SMNVEV (reference sequence). CDR3 nucleotide sequence: TGTGCCAGCAGTCAACTAGCGGGCCTCTCCTACAATGAGCAGTTCTTC. The encoded protein is CASSQLAGLSYNEQFF.

This chain connects TRBV7-6 to TRBJ1-1; TRBD1 might be the D (6 bases). Germline CDR1 reads SGHVS; CDR2 reads FNYEAQ. V was shortened by 5 bases and J by 4 bases, with 17 bases between the two germline ends. This CDR3 spans 15 amino acids. In nucleotides, the CDR3 is TGTGCCAGCAGCATCACAGGGAGGGGGTTCACTGAAGCTTTCTTT. Protein product: CASSITGRGFTEAFF.

This chain joins TRBV29-1 and TRBJ2-2; D perhaps matches TRBD1 (6 bases). CDR3 length: 15 amino acids. V lost 6 bases to trimming and J lost 0 bases, with 14 bases between them. Germline CDR1 SQVTM, CDR2 ANQGSEA. CDR3 region: CSVGSGAPNTGELFF. The CDR3 DNA reads TGCAGCGTGGGCTCAGGGGCCCCGAACACCGGGGAGCTGTTTTTT.